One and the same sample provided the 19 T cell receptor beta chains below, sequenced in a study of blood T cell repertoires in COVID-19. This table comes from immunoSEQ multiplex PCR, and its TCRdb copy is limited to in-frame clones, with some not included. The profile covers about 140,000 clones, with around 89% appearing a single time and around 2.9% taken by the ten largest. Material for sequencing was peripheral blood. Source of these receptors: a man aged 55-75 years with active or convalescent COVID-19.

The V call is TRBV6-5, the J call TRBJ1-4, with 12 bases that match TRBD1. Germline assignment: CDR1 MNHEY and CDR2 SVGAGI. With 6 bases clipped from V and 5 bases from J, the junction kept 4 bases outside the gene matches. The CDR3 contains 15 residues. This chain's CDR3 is CASRGQGAVNEKLFF. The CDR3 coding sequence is TGTGCCAGCAGGGGACAGGGGGCGGTGAATGAAAAACTGTTTTTT.

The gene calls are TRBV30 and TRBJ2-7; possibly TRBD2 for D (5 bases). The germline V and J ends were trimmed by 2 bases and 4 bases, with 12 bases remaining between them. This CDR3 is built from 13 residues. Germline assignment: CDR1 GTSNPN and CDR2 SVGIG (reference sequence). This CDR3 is CAWSPLALYEQYF. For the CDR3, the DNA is TGTGCCTGGAGTCCGCTAGCTCTTTACGAGCAGTACTTC.

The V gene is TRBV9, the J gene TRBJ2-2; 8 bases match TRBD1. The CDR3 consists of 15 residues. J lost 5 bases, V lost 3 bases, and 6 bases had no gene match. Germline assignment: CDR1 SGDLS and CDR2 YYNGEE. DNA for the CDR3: TGTGCCAGCAGCGCTAGACAGGGGAGGACCGGGGAGCTGTTTTTT. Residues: CASSARQGRTGELFF. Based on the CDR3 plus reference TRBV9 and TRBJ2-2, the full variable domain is DSGVTQTPKHLITATGQRVTLRCSPRSGDLSVYWYQQSLDQGLQFLIQYYNGEERAKGNILERFSAQQFPDLHSELNLSSLELGDSALYFCASSARQGRTGELFFGEGSRLTVL.

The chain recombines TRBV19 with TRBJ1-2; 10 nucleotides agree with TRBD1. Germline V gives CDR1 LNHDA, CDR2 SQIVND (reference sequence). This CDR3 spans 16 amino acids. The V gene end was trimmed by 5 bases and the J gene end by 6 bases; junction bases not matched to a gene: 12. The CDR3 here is CASSSPRDRGRDGYTF. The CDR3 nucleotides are TGTGCCAGTAGTTCTCCCCGGGACAGGGGACGGGATGGCTACACCTTC.

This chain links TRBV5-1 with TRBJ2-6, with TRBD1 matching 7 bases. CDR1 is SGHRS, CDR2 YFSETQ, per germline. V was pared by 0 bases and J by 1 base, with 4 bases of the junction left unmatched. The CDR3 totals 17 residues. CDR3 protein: CASSLGQGASGANVLTF. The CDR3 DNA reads TGCGCCAGCAGCTTGGGACAGGGTGCATCTGGGGCCAACGTCCTGACTTTC.

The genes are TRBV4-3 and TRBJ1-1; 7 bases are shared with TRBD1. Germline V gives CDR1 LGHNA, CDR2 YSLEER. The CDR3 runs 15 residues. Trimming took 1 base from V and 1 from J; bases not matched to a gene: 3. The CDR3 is CASSQADRANTEAFF. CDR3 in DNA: TGCGCCAGCAGCCAAGCCGACAGGGCGAACACTGAAGCTTTCTTT.

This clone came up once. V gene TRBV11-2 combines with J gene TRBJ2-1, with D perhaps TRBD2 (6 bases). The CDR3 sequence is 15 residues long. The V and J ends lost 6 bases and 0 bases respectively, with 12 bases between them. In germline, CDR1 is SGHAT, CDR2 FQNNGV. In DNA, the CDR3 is TGTGCCAGCAGGTATAGCGGCAGCTCCTACAATGAGCAGTTCTTC. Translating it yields CASRYSGSSYNEQFF.

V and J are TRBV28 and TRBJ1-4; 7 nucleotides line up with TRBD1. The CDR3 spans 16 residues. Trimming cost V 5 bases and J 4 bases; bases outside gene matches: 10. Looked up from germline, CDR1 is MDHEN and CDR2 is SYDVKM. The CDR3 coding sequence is TGTGCCAGCAGTCCCCTCCGGACAGGTGTTAATGAAAAACTGTTTTTT. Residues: CASSPLRTGVNEKLFF.

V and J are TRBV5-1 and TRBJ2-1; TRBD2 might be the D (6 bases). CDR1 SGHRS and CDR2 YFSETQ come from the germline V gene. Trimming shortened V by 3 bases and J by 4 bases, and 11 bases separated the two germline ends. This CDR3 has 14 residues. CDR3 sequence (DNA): TGCGCCAGCAGCTCCGCCGGGACTTACAATGAGCAGTTCTTC. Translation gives CASSSAGTYNEQFF.

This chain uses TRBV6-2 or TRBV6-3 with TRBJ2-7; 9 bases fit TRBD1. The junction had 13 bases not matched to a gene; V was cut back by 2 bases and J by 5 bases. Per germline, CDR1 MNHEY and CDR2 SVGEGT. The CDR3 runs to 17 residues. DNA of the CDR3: TGTGCCAGCAGTTACCTGACTTCGGACAGGGGCGCCAACGAGCAGTACTTC. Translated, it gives CASSYLTSDRGANEQYF.

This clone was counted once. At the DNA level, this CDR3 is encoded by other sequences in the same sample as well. CDR3 in DNA: TGTGCCAGCAGCCGAGGGTTGAACACTGAAGCTTTCTTT. Residues: CASSRGLNTEAFF. This chain links TRBV14 with TRBJ1-1, with D hard to call. The CDR3 sequence is 13 residues long. V was shortened by 4 bases and J by 0 bases, with 6 bases between the two germline ends. Per the germline V gene, CDR1 is SGHDN and CDR2 is FVKESK.

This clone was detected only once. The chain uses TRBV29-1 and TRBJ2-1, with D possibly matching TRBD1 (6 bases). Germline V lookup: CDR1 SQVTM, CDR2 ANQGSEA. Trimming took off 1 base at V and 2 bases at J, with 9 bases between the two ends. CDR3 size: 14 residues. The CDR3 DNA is TGCAGCGTTGAAGCCAGGGGCCCCTACAATGAGCAGTTCTTC. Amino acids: CSVEARGPYNEQFF.

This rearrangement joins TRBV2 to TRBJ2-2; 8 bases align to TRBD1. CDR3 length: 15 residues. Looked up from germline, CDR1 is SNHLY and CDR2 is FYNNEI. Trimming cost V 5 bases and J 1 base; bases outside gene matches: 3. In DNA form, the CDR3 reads TGTGCCAGCAGTCGGACAGGGCTGAACACCGGGGAGCTGTTTTTT. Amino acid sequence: CASSRTGLNTGELFF.

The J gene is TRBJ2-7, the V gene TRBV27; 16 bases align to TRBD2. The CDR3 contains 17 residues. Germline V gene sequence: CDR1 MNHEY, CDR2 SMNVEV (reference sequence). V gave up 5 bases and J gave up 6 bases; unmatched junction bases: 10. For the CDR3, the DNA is TGTGCCAGCAGTACCACCGGGACTAGCGGGAGGGCCCTCGAGCAGTACTTC. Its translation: CASSTTGTSGRALEQYF.

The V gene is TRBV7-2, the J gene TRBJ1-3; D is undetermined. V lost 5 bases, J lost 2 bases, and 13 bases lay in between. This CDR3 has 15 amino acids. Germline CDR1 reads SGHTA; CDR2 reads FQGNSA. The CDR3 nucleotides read TGTGCCAGCAGCCCCACTCGGGTGGCTGGAAACACCATATATTTT. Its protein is CASSPTRVAGNTIYF. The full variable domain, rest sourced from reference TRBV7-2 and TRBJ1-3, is GAGVSQSPSNKVTEKGKDVELRCDPISGHTALYWYRQSLGQGLEFLIYFQGNSAPDKSGLPSDRFSAERTGGSVSTLTIQRTQQEDSAVYLCASSPTRVAGNTIYFGEGSWLTVV.

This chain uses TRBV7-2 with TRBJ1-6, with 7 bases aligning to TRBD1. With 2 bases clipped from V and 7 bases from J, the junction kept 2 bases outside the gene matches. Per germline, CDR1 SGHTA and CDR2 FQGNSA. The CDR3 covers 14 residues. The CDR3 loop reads CASSLSTGNSPLHF. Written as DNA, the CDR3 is TGTGCCAGCAGCTTATCGACAGGGAATTCACCCCTCCACTTT.

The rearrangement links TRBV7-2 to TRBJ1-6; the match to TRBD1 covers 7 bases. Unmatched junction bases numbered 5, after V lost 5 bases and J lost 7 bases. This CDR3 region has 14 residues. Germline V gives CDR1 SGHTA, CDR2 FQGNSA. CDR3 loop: CASSVTGINSPLHF. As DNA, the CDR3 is TGTGCCAGCAGCGTGACAGGGATAAATTCACCCCTCCACTTT.

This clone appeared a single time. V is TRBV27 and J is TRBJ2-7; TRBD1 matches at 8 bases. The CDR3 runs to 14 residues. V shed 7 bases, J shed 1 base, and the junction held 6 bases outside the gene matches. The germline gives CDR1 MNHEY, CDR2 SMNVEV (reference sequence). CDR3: CASIYRDRSYEQYF. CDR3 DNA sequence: TGTGCCAGCATCTACCGGGACAGGTCCTACGAGCAGTACTTC.

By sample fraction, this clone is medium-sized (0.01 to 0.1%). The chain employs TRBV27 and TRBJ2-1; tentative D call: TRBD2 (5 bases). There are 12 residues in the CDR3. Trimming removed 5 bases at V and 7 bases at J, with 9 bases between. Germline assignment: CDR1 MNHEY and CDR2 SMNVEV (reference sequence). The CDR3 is CASSRSGNEQFF. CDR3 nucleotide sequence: TGTGCCAGCAGTAGGAGCGGAAATGAGCAGTTCTTC.